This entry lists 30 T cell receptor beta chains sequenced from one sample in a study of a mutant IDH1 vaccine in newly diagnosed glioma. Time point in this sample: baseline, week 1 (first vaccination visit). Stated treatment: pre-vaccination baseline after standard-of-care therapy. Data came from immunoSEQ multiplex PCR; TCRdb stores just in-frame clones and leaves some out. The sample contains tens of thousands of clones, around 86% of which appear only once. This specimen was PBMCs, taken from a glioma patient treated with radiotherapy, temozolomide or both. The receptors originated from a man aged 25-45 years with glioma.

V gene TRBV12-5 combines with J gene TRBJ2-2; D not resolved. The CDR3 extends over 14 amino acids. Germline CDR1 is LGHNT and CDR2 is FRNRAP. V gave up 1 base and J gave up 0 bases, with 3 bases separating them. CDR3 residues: CASGLGTNTGELFF. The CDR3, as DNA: TGTGCTAGTGGTTTGGGGACGAACACCGGGGAGCTGTTTTTT.

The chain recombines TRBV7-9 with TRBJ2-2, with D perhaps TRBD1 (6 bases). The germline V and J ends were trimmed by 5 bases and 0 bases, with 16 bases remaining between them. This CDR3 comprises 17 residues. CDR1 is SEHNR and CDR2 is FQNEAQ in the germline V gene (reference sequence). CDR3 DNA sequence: TGTGCCAGCAGCGCCTACCGGGACACCTCGAACACCGGGGAGCTGTTTTTT. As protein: CASSAYRDTSNTGELFF.

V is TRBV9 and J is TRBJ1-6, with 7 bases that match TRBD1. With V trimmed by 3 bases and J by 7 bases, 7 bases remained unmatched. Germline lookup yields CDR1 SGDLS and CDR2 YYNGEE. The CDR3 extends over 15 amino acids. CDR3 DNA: TGTGCCAGCAGCGCTACAGGGGAAGGGAATTCACCCCTCCACTTT. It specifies CASSATGEGNSPLHF.

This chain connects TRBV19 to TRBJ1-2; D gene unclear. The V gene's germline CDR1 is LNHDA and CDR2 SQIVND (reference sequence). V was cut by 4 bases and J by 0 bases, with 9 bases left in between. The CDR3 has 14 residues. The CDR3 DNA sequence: TGTGCCAGTAGTAGGCCCGGGACTAACTATGGCTACACCTTC. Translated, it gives CASSRPGTNYGYTF.

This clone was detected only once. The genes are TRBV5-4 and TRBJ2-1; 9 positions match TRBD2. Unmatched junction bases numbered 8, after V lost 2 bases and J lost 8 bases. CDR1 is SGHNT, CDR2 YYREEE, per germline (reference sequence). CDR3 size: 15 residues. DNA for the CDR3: TGTGCCAGCAGCTTAGCGGGGGGAGGCCTCTATGAGCAGTTCTTC. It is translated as CASSLAGGGLYEQFF.

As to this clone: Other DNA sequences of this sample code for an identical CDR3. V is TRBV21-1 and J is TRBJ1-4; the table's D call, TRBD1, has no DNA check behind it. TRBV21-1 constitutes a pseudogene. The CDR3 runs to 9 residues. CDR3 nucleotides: TGTGCCAGCAGCAAGGGGGCCTTTTTT. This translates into CASSKGAFF.

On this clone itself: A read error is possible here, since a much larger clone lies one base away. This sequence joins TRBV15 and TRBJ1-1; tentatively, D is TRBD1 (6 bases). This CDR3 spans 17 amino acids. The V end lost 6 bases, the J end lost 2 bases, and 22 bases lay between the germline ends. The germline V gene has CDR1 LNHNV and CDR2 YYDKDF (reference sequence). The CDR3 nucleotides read TGTGCCACCAGTGGGAAAACGTTTGGGGACATCAACACTGAAGCTTTCTTT. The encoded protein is CATSGKTFGDINTEAFF.

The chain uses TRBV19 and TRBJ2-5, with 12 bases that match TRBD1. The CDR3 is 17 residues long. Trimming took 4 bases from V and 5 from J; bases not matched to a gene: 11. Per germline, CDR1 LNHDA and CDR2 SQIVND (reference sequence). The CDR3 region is CASSTLKGTGGSETQYF. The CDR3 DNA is TGTGCCAGTAGTACCCTTAAAGGGACAGGGGGCTCGGAGACCCAGTACTTC. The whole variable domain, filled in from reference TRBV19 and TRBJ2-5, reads DGGITQSPKYLFRKEGQNVTLSCEQNLNHDAMYWYRQDPGQGLRLIYYSQIVNDFQKGDIAEGYSVSREKKESFPLTVTSAQKNPTAFYLCASSTLKGTGGSETQYFGPGTRLLVL.

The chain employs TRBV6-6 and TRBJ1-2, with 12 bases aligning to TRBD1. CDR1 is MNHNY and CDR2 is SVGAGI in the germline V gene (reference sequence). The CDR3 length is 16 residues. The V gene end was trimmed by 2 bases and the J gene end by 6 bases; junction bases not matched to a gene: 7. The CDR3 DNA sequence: TGTGCCAGCAGTTACCCAGGGGACAGGGGGCGTGATGGCTACACCTTC. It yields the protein CASSYPGDRGRDGYTF.

This chain's CDR3 is CASSGDNYGYTF. The CDR3 bases are TGTGCCAGCAGCGGTGACAACTATGGCTACACCTTC. V and J are TRBV9 and TRBJ1-2; D uncertain. Trimming shortened V by 3 bases and J by 2 bases, and 5 bases separated the two germline ends. The CDR3 is 12 amino acids. The germline V gene has CDR1 SGDLS and CDR2 YYNGEE.

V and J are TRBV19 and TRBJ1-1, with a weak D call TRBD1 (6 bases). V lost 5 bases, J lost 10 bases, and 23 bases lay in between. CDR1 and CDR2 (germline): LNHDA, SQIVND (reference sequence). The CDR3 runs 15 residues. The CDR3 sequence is CASSVTGHTEKGAFF. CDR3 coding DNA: TGTGCCAGTAGTGTGACGGGACACACTGAAAAGGGAGCTTTCTTT.

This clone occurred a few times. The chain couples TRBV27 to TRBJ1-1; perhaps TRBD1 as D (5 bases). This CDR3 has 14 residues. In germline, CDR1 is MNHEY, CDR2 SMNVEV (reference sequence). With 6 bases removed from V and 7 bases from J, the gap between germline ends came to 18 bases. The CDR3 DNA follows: TGTGCCAGCAGGGTCCGGGGCCCAGGGTATGAAGCTTTCTTT. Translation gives CASRVRGPGYEAFF.

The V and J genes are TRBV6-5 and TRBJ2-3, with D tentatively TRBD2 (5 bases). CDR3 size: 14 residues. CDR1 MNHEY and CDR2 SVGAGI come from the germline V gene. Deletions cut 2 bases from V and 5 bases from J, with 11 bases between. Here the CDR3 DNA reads TGTGCCAGCAGTTACCCTAGCTCAGGAGATACGCAGTATTTT. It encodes CASSYPSSGDTQYF.

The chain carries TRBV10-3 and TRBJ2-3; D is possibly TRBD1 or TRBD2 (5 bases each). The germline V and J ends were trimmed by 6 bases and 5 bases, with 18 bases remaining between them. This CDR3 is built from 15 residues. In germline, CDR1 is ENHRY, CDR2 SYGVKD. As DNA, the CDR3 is TGTGCCATCAGCCACCGGGACGGCACAATAGATACGCAGTATTTT. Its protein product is CAISHRDGTIDTQYF.

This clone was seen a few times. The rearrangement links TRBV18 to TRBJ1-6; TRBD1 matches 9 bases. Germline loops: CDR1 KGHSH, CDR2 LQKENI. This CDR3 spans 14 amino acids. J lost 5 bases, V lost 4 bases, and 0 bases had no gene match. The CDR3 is CASSRTGDNSPLHF. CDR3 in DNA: TGTGCCAGCTCACGGACAGGGGATAATTCACCCCTCCACTTT.

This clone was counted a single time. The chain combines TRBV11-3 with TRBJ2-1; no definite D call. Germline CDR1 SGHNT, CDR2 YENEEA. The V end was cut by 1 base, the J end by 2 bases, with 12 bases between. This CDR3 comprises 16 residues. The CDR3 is CASSLGIGQAYNEQFF. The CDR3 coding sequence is TGTGCCAGCAGCTTAGGAATAGGGCAAGCCTACAATGAGCAGTTCTTC.

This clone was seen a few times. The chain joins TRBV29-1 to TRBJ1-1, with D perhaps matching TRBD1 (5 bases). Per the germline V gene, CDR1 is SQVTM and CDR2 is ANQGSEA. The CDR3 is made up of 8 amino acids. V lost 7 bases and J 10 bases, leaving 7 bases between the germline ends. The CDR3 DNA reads TGCAGCGCGGGGGGAGCTTTCTTT. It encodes CSAGGAFF.

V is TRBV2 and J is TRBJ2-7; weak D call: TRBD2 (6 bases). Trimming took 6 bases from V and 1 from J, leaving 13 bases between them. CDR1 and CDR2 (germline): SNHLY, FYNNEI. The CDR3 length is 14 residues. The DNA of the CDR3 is TGTGCCAGCAGGTCGGGACTGATATCCTACGAGCAGTACTTC. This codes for CASRSGLISYEQYF.

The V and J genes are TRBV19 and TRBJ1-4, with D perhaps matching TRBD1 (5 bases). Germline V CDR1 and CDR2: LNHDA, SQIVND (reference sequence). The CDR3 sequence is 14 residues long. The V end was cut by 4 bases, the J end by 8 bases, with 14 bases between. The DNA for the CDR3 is TGTGCCAGTAGTACAGGAGGGGCTGGGGAAAAACTGTTTTTT. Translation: CASSTGGAGEKLFF. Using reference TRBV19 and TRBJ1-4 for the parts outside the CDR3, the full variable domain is DGGITQSPKYLFRKEGQNVTLSCEQNLNHDAMYWYRQDPGQGLRLIYYSQIVNDFQKGDIAEGYSVSREKKESFPLTVTSAQKNPTAFYLCASSTGGAGEKLFFGSGTQLSVL.

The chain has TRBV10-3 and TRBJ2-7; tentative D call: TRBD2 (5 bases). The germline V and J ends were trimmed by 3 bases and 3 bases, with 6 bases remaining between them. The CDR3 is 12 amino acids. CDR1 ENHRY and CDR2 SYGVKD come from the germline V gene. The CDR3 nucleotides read TGTGCCATCAGTGACGGGATCTACGAGCAGTACTTC. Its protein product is CAISDGIYEQYF.

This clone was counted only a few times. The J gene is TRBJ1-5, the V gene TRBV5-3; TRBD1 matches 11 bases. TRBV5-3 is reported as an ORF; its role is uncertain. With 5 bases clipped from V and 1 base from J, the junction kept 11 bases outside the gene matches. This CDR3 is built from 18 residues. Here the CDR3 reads CARRTDRGRLMSNQPQHF. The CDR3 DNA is TGTGCCAGAAGGACGGACAGGGGGCGCCTAATGAGCAATCAGCCCCAGCATTTT.

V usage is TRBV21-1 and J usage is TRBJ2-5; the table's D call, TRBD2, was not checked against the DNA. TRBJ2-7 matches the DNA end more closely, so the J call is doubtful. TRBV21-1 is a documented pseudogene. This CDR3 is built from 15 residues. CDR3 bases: TGTGCCAGCAGCACTAGGACTAGCGGGGCTGACGAGCAGTACTTC. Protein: CASSTRTSGADEQYF.

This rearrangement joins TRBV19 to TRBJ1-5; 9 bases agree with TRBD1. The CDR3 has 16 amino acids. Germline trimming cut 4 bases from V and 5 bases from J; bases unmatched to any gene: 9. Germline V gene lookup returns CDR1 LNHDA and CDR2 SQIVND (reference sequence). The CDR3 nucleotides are TGTGCCAGTAGTACATCGACAGGGGGTTGGTATCAGCCCCAGCATTTT. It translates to CASSTSTGGWYQPQHF.

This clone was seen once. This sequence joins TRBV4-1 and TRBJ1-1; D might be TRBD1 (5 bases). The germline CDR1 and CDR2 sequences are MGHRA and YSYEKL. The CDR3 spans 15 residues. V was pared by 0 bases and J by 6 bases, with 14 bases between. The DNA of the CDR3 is TGCGCCAGCAGCCAAGATCTACAGGCACTCCCTGAAGCTTTCTTT. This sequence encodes CASSQDLQALPEAFF.

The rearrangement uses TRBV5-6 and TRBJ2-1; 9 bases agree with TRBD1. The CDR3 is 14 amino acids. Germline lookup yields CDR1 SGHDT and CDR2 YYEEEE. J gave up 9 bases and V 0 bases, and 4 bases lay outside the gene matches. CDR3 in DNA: TGTGCCAGCAGCTTGGGGACAGGGGTGACTGAGCAGTTCTTC. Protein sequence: CASSLGTGVTEQFF.

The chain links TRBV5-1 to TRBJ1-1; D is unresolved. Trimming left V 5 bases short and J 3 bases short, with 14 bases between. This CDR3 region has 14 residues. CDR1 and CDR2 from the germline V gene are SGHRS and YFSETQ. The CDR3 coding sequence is TGCGCCAGCAGGCCCGACCCATTTTACACTGAAGCTTTCTTT. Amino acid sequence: CASRPDPFYTEAFF.

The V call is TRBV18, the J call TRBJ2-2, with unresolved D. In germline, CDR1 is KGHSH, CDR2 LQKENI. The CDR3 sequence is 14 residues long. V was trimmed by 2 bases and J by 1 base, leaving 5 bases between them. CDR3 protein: CASSPSGNTGELFF. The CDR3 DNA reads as TGTGCCAGCTCACCATCGGGGAACACCGGGGAGCTGTTTTTT.

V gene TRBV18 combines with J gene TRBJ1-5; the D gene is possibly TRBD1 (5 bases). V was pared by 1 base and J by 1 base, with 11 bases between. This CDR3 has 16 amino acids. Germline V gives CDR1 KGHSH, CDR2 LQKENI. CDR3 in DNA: TGTGCCAGCTCACCACTCGGAGGGGTGAGCAATCAGCCCCAGCATTTT. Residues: CASSPLGGVSNQPQHF. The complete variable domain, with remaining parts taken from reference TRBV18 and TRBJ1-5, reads NAGVMQNPRHLVRRRGQEARLRCSPMKGHSHVYWYRQLPEEGLKFMVYLQKENIIDESGMPKERFSAEFPKEGPSILRIQQVVRGDSAAYFCASSPLGGVSNQPQHFGDGTRLSIL.

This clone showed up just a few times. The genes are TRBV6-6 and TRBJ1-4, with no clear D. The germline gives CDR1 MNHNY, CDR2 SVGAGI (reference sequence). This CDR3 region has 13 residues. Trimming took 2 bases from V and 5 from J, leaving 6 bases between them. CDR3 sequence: CASSYRENEKLFF. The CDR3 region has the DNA TGTGCCAGCAGTTACCGGGAAAATGAAAAACTGTTTTTT.

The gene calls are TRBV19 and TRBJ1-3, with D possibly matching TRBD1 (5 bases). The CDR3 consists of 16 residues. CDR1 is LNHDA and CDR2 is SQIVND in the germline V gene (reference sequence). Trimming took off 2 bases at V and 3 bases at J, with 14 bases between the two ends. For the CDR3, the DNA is TGTGCCAGTAGTATACCTTTCTACAGGAGTGGAAACACCATATATTTT. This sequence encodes CASSIPFYRSGNTIYF. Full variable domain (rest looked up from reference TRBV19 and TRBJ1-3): DGGITQSPKYLFRKEGQNVTLSCEQNLNHDAMYWYRQDPGQGLRLIYYSQIVNDFQKGDIAEGYSVSREKKESFPLTVTSAQKNPTAFYLCASSIPFYRSGNTIYFGEGSWLTVV.